These 23 T cell receptor beta chains originate from one sample sequenced in a study of blood T cell repertoires in COVID-19. Sequencing was performed with immunoSEQ multiplex PCR; in TCRdb, only in-frame clones are kept and a portion is missing. The sample holds some 75,000 clones, roughly four fifths seen once. The specimen sequenced was peripheral blood. The origin of the receptors is a woman older than 75 with active or convalescent COVID-19.

Ten or more counts support this clone. This rearrangement joins TRBV12-3 or TRBV12-4 to TRBJ2-2; D unresolved. The CDR3 has 13 amino acids. The V end lost 2 bases, the J end lost 7 bases, and 8 bases lay between the germline ends. The CDR3 coding sequence is TGTGCCAGCAGTTTAATACTCCTCGGGGAGCTGTTTTTT. Translated: CASSLILLGELFF.

This clone was counted between two and nine times. V gene TRBV11-1 combines with J gene TRBJ2-2; maybe TRBD2 (6 bases). V lost 1 base to trimming and J lost 4 bases, with 10 bases between them. Germline V gives CDR1 SGHAT, CDR2 FQDESV (reference sequence). The CDR3 is 15 amino acids. The CDR3 spells CASSLGGDFTGELFF. The CDR3 DNA reads as TGTGCCAGCAGCTTAGGAGGGGACTTCACCGGGGAGCTGTTTTTT.

The chain couples TRBV5-8 to TRBJ2-5; D may be TRBD1 (8 bases). This CDR3 has 15 residues. Between the trimmed V and J ends, which lost 1 base and 4 bases, there was a span of 14 bases. Germline assignment: CDR1 SGHTS and CDR2 YDEGEE. This CDR3 is CASSLSTGGGETQYF. The CDR3 DNA reads TGTGCCAGCAGCTTGTCTACAGGGGGGGGAGAGACCCAGTACTTC. Variable domain in full (rest from reference TRBV5-8 and TRBJ2-5): EAGVTQSPTHLIKTRGQQATLRCSPISGHTSVYWYQQALGLGLQFLLWYDEGEERNRGNFPPRFSGRQFPNYSSELNVNALELEDSALYLCASSLSTGGGETQYFGPGTRLLVL.

The CDR3 sequence is CASSQVSGLISEQYF. The DNA for the CDR3 is TGTGCCAGCAGCCAAGTGTCAGGCTTGATCTCCGAGCAGTACTTC. The V gene is TRBV14, the J gene TRBJ2-7; D is ambiguous. Trimming cost V 1 base and J 6 bases, with 16 bases left between them. Per germline, CDR1 SGHDN and CDR2 FVKESK. The CDR3 totals 15 residues.

The rearrangement uses TRBV19 and TRBJ2-7; 12 nucleotides line up with TRBD1. Looked up from germline, CDR1 is LNHDA and CDR2 is SQIVND (reference sequence). The CDR3 is 13 amino acids. V was clipped by 7 bases and J by 6 bases; unmatched bases: 4. CDR3 bases: TGTGCCAGTACCGGGACAGGGGGCGGCGAGCAGTACTTC. It encodes CASTGTGGGEQYF.

The sample holds a few counts of this clone. The chain links TRBV21-1 to TRBJ1-5; no DNA check was done on the table's D call, TRBD1. TRBV21-1 is given as a pseudogene. The CDR3 is 16 residues long. The DNA of the CDR3 is TGTGCCAGCAGACCTTGGGACAGTCATAGCAATCAGCCCCAGCATTTT. It translates to CASRPWDSHSNQPQHF.

V gene TRBV19 combines with J gene TRBJ2-6, with a weak D call TRBD2 (5 bases). Germline-derived CDR1 and CDR2 are LNHDA and SQIVND (reference sequence). V gave up 3 bases and J gave up 4 bases, with 13 bases separating them. This CDR3 has 16 amino acids. CDR3 nucleotide sequence: TGTGCCAGTAGTATGGGAGAGTGGGCCGGGGCCAACGTCCTGACTTTC. Amino acid sequence: CASSMGEWAGANVLTF.

This rearrangement joins TRBV2 to TRBJ1-4, with a possible D match to TRBD1 (5 bases). CDR1 and CDR2 (germline): SNHLY, FYNNEI. Trimming removed 1 base from V and 4 bases from J, with 13 bases in between. The length of the CDR3 is 16 residues. CDR3 sequence reads: CASSEVVGADNEKLFF. The DNA of the CDR3 is TGTGCCAGCAGTGAAGTAGTAGGGGCAGATAATGAAAAACTGTTTTTT.

The chain recombines TRBV1 with TRBJ2-1; TRBD2, as called in the table, went unchecked against the DNA. TRBV1 is noted as a pseudogene. The CDR3 spans 15 residues. The chain's CDR3 is CTSSPLAVYYNEQFF. The DNA of the CDR3 is TGCACCAGCAGCCCACTAGCGGTCTACTACAATGAGCAGTTCTTC.

The CDR3, as DNA: TGTGCCAGCAGCTCCAACAGGCAGAACACCGGGGAGCTGTTTTTT. Translating gives CASSSNRQNTGELFF. The rearrangement joins TRBV11-3 to TRBJ2-2; D might be TRBD1 (5 bases). Germline CDR1 and CDR2: SGHNT and YENEEA. The germline V and J ends were trimmed by 4 bases and 1 base, with 10 bases remaining between them. The CDR3 has 15 amino acids.

The chain links TRBV11-2 to TRBJ2-1; a weak D match, TRBD2 (5 bases). CDR3 length equals 13 residues. Germline V CDR1 and CDR2: SGHAT, FQNNGV. The V end was cut by 1 base, the J end by 8 bases, with 9 bases between. In DNA form, the CDR3 reads TGTGCCAGCAGCTTAGCGGCGGACTATGAGCAGTTCTTC. As protein: CASSLAADYEQFF.

This clone was counted between two and nine times. The chain couples TRBV6-4 to TRBJ2-2, with D uncertain. Germline V lookup: CDR1 MRHNA, CDR2 SNTAGT. Trimming shortened V by 0 bases and J by 3 bases, and 5 bases separated the two germline ends. The CDR3 is 14 residues long. CDR3 sequence reads: CASSDSADTGELFF. The CDR3 DNA sequence: TGTGCCAGCAGTGACTCGGCGGACACCGGGGAGCTGTTTTTT.

The rearrangement links TRBV18 to TRBJ1-5, with D uncertain. This CDR3 spans 14 amino acids. Trimming stripped 2 bases from V and 4 bases from J, with 9 bases between. Germline V lookup: CDR1 KGHSH, CDR2 LQKENI. The CDR3 reads CASSPKETNQPQHF. The CDR3, as DNA: TGTGCCAGCTCACCAAAAGAGACAAATCAGCCCCAGCATTTT. Together with reference TRBV18 and TRBJ1-5, the CDR3 gives the full variable domain: NAGVMQNPRHLVRRRGQEARLRCSPMKGHSHVYWYRQLPEEGLKFMVYLQKENIIDESGMPKERFSAEFPKEGPSILRIQQVVRGDSAAYFCASSPKETNQPQHFGDGTRLSIL.

The V and J genes are TRBV5-4 and TRBJ2-5; D may be TRBD1 (6 bases). The CDR3 covers 14 residues. Germline-derived CDR1 and CDR2 are SGHNT and YYREEE (reference sequence). Trimming stripped 3 bases from V and 1 base from J, with 10 bases between. CDR3 nucleotides: TGTGCCAGCAGCTCCGGACAGTCCCAAGAGACCCAGTACTTC. Residues: CASSSGQSQETQYF.

The J gene is TRBJ1-5, the V gene TRBV12-3 or TRBV12-4, with 8 positions matching TRBD1. This CDR3 spans 13 amino acids. Germline trimming cut 6 bases from V and 4 bases from J; bases unmatched to any gene: 2. The CDR3 spells CASSRTGNQPQHF. The CDR3, as DNA: TGTGCCAGCAGCCGGACAGGGAATCAGCCCCAGCATTTT.

The chain couples TRBV19 to TRBJ1-6; D may be TRBD1 (6 bases). V lost 4 bases and J lost 4, with 14 bases in between. Germline V CDR1 and CDR2: LNHDA, SQIVND (reference sequence). The CDR3 consists of 16 residues. Here the CDR3 DNA reads TGTGCCAGTAGTAGTCGGCACAGGGAATATAATTCACCCCTCCACTTT. Protein sequence: CASSSRHREYNSPLHF.

This chain joins TRBV28 and TRBJ2-2, with 8 bases fitting TRBD1. Germline assignment: CDR1 MDHEN and CDR2 SYDVKM. This CDR3 is 14 amino acids long. The J segment lost 3 bases and the V segment lost 5 bases, leaving 2 bases of the junction unmatched. The CDR3 region has the DNA TGTGCCAGCAGTCCCAGGGGGCACACCGGGGAGCTGTTTTTT. Its protein product is CASSPRGHTGELFF.

This chain connects TRBV15 to TRBJ1-5, with D hard to call. This CDR3 is built from 15 residues. The germline gives CDR1 LNHNV, CDR2 YYDKDF (reference sequence). V was cut by 1 base and J by 3 bases, with 10 bases left in between. DNA of the CDR3: TGTGCCACCAGCAGAGGAGGCGGTGACAATCAGCCCCAGCATTTT. Translation gives CATSRGGGDNQPQHF.

This clone appeared a single time. V usage is TRBV10-3 and J usage is TRBJ2-6; 8 positions agree with TRBD2. The trim removed 11 bases at V and 4 bases at J, leaving 10 bases unmatched. This CDR3 spans 15 amino acids. Germline CDR1 is ENHRY and CDR2 is SYGVKD. The CDR3 DNA reads as TGTGCCTCCACGGGGGGGGCCGGAGGGGCCAACGTCCTGACTTTC. Translation: CASTGGAGGANVLTF.

The chain joins TRBV6-5 to TRBJ2-2; D possibly corresponds to TRBD2 (6 bases). The CDR3 runs 12 residues. Germline CDR1 MNHEY, CDR2 SVGAGI. The V and J ends lost 7 bases and 8 bases respectively, with 11 bases between them. The CDR3 reads CASNEGRGELFF. As DNA, the CDR3 is TGTGCCAGCAACGAGGGGAGGGGGGAGCTGTTTTTT.

This CDR3 is CASSTAPQRGGRYF. In nucleotides, the CDR3 is TGTGCCAGCAGCACCGCACCACAGCGGGGGGGCCGCTATTTT. V usage is TRBV21-1 and J usage is TRBJ2-3; the table's D call of TRBD2 was not tested on the DNA. TRBV21-1 constitutes a pseudogene. The CDR3 runs 14 residues.

This chain uses TRBV7-8 with TRBJ1-2, with 8 bases that match TRBD1. The germline gives CDR1 SGHVS, CDR2 FQNEAQ. CDR3 length equals 14 residues. V lost 5 bases and J lost 4; bases outside the gene matches: 6. CDR3 coding DNA: TGTGCCAGCAGCACTTATCAGGGGGCCTATGGCTACACCTTC. Translation gives CASSTYQGAYGYTF.

The chain uses TRBV27 and TRBJ2-3; possible D gene TRBD1, 6 bases. This CDR3 has 13 residues. V was pared by 7 bases and J by 10 bases, with 18 bases between. CDR1 is MNHEY and CDR2 is SMNVEV in the germline V gene (reference sequence). CDR3 DNA: TGTGCCAGCATATCTGGTCCCAGGGGAGCGCAGTATTTT. It translates to CASISGPRGAQYF.